Ten or more counts support the clone carrying this T cell receptor (beta chain). V was trimmed by 2 bases and J by 5 bases, leaving 12 bases between them. From germline, CDR1 is DFQATT and CDR2 SNEGSKA (reference sequence). CDR3 size: 13 residues. TCRdb passed the 5' RACE reads through MiXCR, listing each CDR3 protein once. Of under 45,000 distinct CDR3 sequences in the sample, approximately 11% are singletons; the top ten hold over 1%. These data come from a study of neurological immune-mediated disorders. Healthy controls comprised blood bank volunteers in Maryland, USA. 2 million unsorted PBMCs were stored in RNAlater at -80 °C before RNA extraction.

This TCR derives from a female donor in good health. This sequence joins TRBV20-1 and TRBJ2-5; D uncertain. The sequencing sample was made of PBMCs. The CDR3 sequence is CSARTVSGETQYF. CDR3 coding DNA: TGCAGTGCTAGAACCGTTTCTGGGGAGACCCAGTACTTC.